A selection of T cell receptor beta chains follows, all from one sample in a study of OX40 agonist ivuxolimab in advanced cancers. Clones were sequenced by immunoSEQ multiplex PCR, and TCRdb holds only the in-frame ones, with some missing. The profile shows 25,000 to 35,000 clones, about 86% of them singletons. This specimen consisted of CD4+ or CD8+ T cells sorted from blood, obtained in a trial of the OX40 agonist ivuxolimab. The receptors stem from an adult with an advanced solid tumor such as melanoma, head and neck, liver or kidney cancer. Each CDR3 is given with its conserved first and last residue. A D gene is named only where the DNA matches it firmly. Clone size is stated in some rows and not others, as once, few, many or a class when expanded.

J,size,D,V,DNA,CDR3
TRBJ2-7,NA,TRBD1,TRBV2,TGTGCCAGCATCCGGACAGGGGGCCCCTACGAGCAGTACTTC,CASIRTGGPYEQYF
TRBJ1-2,NA,NA,TRBV21-1,TGTGCCAGCAGCAAAGAACCCGGGGGGGGAGGCTACACCTTC,CASSKEPGGGGYTF
TRBJ1-5,NA,NA,TRBV18,TGTGCCAGCTCACCGGGACTGGACAGCTCCTTCCCTTATAGCAATCAGCCCCAGCATTTT,CASSPGLDSSFPYSNQPQHF
TRBJ1-2,once,NA,TRBV4-1,TGCGCCAGCAGCCACGACCAACGCAACTATGGCTACACCTTC,CASSHDQRNYGYTF
TRBJ2-3,NA,NA,TRBV7-9,TGTGCCAGCAGCATACCGGGACTTGGGACAGATACGCAGTATTTT,CASSIPGLGTDTQYF
TRBJ2-7,NA,NA,TRBV11-2,TGTGCCAGCAGCTTTGGGGGAGTGGTCTACGAGCAGTACTTC,CASSFGGVVYEQYF
TRBJ2-1,NA,NA,TRBV28,TGTGCCAGCAGTGAGTGGGGAGTAGGCAATGAGCAGTTCTTC,CASSEWGVGNEQFF
TRBJ1-1,NA,NA,TRBV6-5,TGTGCCAGCAGTCAGTCCTTGCGCACTGAAGCTTTCTTT,CASSQSLRTEAFF
TRBJ1-1,NA,NA,TRBV25-1,TGTGCCAGCAGTGAAAGAGGGGTTACTGAAGCTTTCTTT,CASSERGVTEAFF
TRBJ2-1,NA,TRBD1,TRBV7-9,TGTGCCAGCAGCTTAGCGCTCCAGGGGGACTACAATGAGCAGTTCTTC,CASSLALQGDYNEQFF
TRBJ2-1,NA,NA,TRBV27,TGTGCCAGCCTCGAAGGGGCCAAGCAGTTCTTC,CASLEGAKQFF
TRBJ2-1,NA,NA,TRBV11-3,TGTGCCAGCAGCCCGCCCTCCTACAATGAGCAGTTCTTC,CASSPPSYNEQFF